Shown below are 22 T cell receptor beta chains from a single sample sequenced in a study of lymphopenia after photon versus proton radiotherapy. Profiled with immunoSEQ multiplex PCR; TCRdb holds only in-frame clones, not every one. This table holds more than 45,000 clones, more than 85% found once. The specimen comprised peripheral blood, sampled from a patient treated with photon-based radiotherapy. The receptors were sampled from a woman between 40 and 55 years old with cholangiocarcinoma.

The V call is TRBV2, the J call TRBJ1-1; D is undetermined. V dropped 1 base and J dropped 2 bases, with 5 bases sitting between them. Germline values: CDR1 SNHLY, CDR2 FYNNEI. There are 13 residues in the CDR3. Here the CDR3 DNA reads TGTGCCAGCAGTGAAGGAGGTAACACTGAAGCTTTCTTT. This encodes CASSEGGNTEAFF.

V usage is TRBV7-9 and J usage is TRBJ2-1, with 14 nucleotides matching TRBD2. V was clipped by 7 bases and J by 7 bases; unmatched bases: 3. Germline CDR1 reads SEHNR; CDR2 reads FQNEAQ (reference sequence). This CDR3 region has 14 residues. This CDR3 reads CASIGTSGRNEQFF. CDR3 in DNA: TGTGCCAGCATAGGGACTAGCGGGAGAAATGAGCAGTTCTTC.

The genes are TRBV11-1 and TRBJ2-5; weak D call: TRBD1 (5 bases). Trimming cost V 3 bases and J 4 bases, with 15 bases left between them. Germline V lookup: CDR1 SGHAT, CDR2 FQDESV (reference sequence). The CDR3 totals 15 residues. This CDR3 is CASSFGNPGLETQYF. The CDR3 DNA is TGTGCCAGCAGCTTCGGTAACCCAGGGCTAGAGACCCAGTACTTC.

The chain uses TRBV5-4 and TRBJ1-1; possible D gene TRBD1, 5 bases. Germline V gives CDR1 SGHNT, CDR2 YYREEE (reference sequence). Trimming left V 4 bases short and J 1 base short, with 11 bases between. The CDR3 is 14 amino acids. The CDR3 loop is CASSPIGQNTEAFF. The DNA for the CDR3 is TGTGCCAGCAGCCCAATTGGACAGAACACTGAAGCTTTCTTT.

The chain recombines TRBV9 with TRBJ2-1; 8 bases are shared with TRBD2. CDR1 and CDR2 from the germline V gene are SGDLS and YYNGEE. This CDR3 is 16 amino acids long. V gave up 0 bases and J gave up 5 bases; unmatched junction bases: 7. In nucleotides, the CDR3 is TGTGCCAGCAGCGTAGGTGCGGTAGCGGGGAACAATGAGCAGTTCTTC. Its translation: CASSVGAVAGNNEQFF.

CDR3 DNA sequence: TGTGCCAGCAGTTACCCTACCGGGGAGCTGTTTTTT. Protein sequence: CASSYPTGELFF. The J gene is TRBJ2-2, the V gene TRBV6-6, with D hard to call. Germline-derived CDR1 and CDR2 are MNHNY and SVGAGI (reference sequence). The CDR3 sequence is 12 residues long. V was shortened by 2 bases and J by 5 bases, with 3 bases between the two germline ends.

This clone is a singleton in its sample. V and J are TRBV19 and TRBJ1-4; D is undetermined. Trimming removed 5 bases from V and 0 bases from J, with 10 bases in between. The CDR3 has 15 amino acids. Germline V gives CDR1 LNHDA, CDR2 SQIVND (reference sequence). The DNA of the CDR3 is TGTGCCAGTAGTGTGGAACGGACAACTAATGAAAAACTGTTTTTT. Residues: CASSVERTTNEKLFF.

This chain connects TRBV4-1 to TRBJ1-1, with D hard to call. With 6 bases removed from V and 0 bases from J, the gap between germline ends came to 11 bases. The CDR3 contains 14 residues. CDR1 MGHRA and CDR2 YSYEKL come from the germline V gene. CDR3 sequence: CASSLIGLNTEAFF. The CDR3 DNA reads TGCGCCAGCAGTCTAATTGGTTTGAACACTGAAGCTTTCTTT.

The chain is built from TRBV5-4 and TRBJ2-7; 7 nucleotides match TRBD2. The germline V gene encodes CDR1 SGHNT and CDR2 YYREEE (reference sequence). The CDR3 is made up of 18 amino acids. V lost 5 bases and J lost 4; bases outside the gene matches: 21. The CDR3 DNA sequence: TGTGCCAGCAGTGTAATAGGGGAGGGCGCGACAAACCTTTACGAGCAGTACTTC. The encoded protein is CASSVIGEGATNLYEQYF.

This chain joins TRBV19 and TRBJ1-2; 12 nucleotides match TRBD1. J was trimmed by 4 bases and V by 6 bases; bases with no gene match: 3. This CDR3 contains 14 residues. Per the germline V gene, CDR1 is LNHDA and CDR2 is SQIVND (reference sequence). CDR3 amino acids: CASRGTGGPYGYTF. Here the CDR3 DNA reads TGTGCCAGTAGGGGGACAGGGGGCCCCTATGGCTACACCTTC.

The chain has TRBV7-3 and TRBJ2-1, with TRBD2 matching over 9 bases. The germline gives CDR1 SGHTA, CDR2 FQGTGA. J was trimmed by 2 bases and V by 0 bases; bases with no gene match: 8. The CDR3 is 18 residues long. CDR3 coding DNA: TGTGCCAGCAGCTTAACCTTTGCTAGCGGGGTCGCCTACAATGAGCAGTTCTTC. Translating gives CASSLTFASGVAYNEQFF.

As DNA, the CDR3 is TGTGCCAGCAGTTACCTCACAGGGATGAACACTGAAGCTTTCTTT. Protein product: CASSYLTGMNTEAFF. The V call is TRBV6-5, the J call TRBJ1-1; tentative D call: TRBD1 (6 bases). Between the trimmed V and J ends, which lost 2 bases and 0 bases, there was a span of 10 bases. Germline CDR1 reads MNHEY; CDR2 reads SVGAGI. CDR3 length equals 15 residues.

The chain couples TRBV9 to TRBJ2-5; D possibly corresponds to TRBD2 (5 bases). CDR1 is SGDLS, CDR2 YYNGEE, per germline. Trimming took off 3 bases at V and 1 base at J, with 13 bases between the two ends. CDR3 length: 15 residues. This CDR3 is CASSAAGLGQETQYF. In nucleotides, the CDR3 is TGTGCCAGCAGCGCCGCTGGACTCGGCCAAGAGACCCAGTACTTC.

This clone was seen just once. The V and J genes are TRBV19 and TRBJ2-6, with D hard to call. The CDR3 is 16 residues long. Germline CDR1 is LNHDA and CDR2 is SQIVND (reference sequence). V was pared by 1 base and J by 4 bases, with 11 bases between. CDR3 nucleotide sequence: TGTGCCAGTAGTATAGTCAAACTCGGGGGGGCCAACGTCCTGACTTTC. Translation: CASSIVKLGGANVLTF.

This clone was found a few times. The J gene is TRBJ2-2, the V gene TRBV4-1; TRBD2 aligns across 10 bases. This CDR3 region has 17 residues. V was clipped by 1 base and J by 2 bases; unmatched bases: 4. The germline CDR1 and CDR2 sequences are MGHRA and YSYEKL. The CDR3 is CASSQALAGFNTGELFF. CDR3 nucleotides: TGCGCCAGCAGCCAAGCACTAGCGGGATTTAACACCGGGGAGCTGTTTTTT.

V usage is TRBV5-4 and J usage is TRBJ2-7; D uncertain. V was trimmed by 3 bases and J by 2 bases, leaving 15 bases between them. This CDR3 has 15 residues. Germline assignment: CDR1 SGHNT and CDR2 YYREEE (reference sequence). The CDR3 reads CASSSGSGLTYEQYF. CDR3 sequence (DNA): TGTGCCAGCAGCTCTGGGTCCGGTCTGACCTACGAGCAGTACTTC.

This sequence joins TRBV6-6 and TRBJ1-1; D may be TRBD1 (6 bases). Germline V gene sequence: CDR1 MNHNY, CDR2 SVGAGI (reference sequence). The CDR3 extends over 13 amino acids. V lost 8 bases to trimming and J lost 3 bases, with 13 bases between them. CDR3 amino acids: CASDRFADTEAFF. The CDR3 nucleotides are TGTGCCAGCGACAGGTTCGCGGACACTGAAGCTTTCTTT.

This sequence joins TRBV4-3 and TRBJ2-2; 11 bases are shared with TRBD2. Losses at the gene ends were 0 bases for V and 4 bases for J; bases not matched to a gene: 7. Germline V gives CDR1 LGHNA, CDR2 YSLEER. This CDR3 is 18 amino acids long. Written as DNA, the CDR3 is TGCGCCAGCAGCCAAGAAGCCCTAGCGGGAGGAGGCACCGGGGAGCTGTTTTTT. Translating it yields CASSQEALAGGGTGELFF.

Written as DNA, the CDR3 is TGTGCCAGCAGTTTTCCAGGGGGTCGCGAGCAGTACTTC. Translation gives CASSFPGGREQYF. The V gene is TRBV28, the J gene TRBJ2-7; 7 bases align to TRBD1. The CDR3 extends over 13 amino acids. After removal of 3 bases from V and 6 bases from J, the junction contained 5 bases not matched to a gene. Per the germline V gene, CDR1 is MDHEN and CDR2 is SYDVKM.

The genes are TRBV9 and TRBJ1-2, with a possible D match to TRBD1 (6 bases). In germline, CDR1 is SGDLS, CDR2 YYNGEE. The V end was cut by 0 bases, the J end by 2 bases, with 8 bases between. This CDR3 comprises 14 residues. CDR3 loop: CASSVAGQNYGYTF. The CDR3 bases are TGTGCCAGCAGCGTAGCCGGACAGAACTATGGCTACACCTTC.

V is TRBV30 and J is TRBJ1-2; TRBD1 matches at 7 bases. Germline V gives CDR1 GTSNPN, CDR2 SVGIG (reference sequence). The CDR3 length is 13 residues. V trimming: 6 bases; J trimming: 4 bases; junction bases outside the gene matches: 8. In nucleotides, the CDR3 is TGTGCCTGCGAACCGGGACAGCGCTATGGCTACACCTTC. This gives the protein CACEPGQRYGYTF. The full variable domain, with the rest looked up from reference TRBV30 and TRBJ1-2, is SQTIHQWPATLVQPVGSPLSLECTVEGTSNPNLYWYRQAAGRGLQLLFYSVGIGQISSEVPQNLSASRPQDRQFILSSKKLLLSDSGFYLCACEPGQRYGYTFGSGTRLTVV.

CDR3 region: CASSLASGAQETQYF. CDR3 DNA: TGTGCCAGCAGCTTAGCGTCGGGGGCCCAAGAGACCCAGTACTTC. This chain connects TRBV7-2 to TRBJ2-5; either TRBD1 or TRBD2 may supply D (6 bases each). V lost 0 bases, J lost 1 base, and 9 bases lay in between. The CDR3 length is 15 residues. Germline CDR1 is SGHTA and CDR2 is FQGNSA.